What follows are 31 T cell receptor beta chains derived from one specimen sequenced in a study of shared clonotypes between healthy human individuals. Sequenced by immunoSEQ multiplex PCR; TCRdb stores in-frame clones only, minus some. This table holds about 2.1 million clones, around 93% found once. Naive CD8 cells comprised CD45RO-negative, CCR7-positively selected cells, excluding terminally differentiated effector memory CD45RA+ cells. Sequenced sample: naive CD8+ T cells from PBMCs. These receptor sequences come from a man aged 18-30 years in good health. Some clones in this sample may be carry-over from other donors' samples.

The table lists this clone with a count of one. The chain recombines TRBV13 with TRBJ1-5; D is unclear. This CDR3 is built from 15 residues. With 2 bases removed from V and 6 bases from J, the gap between germline ends came to 14 bases. CDR1 and CDR2 (germline): PRHDT, FYEKMQ (reference sequence). CDR3 amino acids: CASSLSSRGAQPQHF. CDR3 bases: TGTGCCAGCAGCTTAAGTAGTCGGGGTGCTCAGCCCCAGCATTTT.

The V and J genes are TRBV28 and TRBJ2-3; 10 bases are shared with TRBD2. Unmatched junction bases numbered 17, after V lost 4 bases and J lost 1 base. Germline-derived CDR1 and CDR2 are MDHEN and SYDVKM. The CDR3 extends over 20 amino acids. In DNA, the CDR3 is TGTGCCAGCAGTTGGCCCTCTCTAGCGGGAGCTGGGAGTGGCACAGATACGCAGTATTTT. Translating it yields CASSWPSLAGAGSGTDTQYF.

This chain uses TRBV29-1 with TRBJ2-7, with D perhaps being TRBD1 or TRBD2 (7 bases each). CDR1 is SQVTM and CDR2 is ANQGSEA in the germline V gene. V was pared by 0 bases and J by 5 bases, with 20 bases between. The CDR3 has 16 amino acids. CDR3 protein: CSVEDALGGGADEQYF. CDR3 DNA: TGCAGCGTTGAAGATGCTCTGGGAGGGGGCGCGGACGAGCAGTACTTC.

The CDR3 spells CASIQLGTFNEKLFF. Here the CDR3 DNA reads TGTGCCAGCATCCAACTGGGGACTTTTAATGAAAAACTGTTTTTT. The J gene is TRBJ1-4, the V gene TRBV2; weak D call: TRBD1 (5 bases). Germline V gene sequence: CDR1 SNHLY, CDR2 FYNNEI. This CDR3 contains 15 residues. The V end lost 7 bases, the J end lost 4 bases, and 16 bases lay between the germline ends.

The J gene is TRBJ2-7, the V gene TRBV13; D is perhaps TRBD1 or TRBD2 (6 bases each). The CDR3 is 14 amino acids. V was pared by 10 bases and J by 0 bases, with 16 bases between. The germline V gene has CDR1 PRHDT and CDR2 FYEKMQ (reference sequence). CDR3 DNA: TGTGCCACTCAACACGGGGGCAGCTCCTACGAGCAGTACTTC. The encoded protein is CATQHGGSSYEQYF.

The V and J genes are TRBV6-4 and TRBJ2-7; no clear D gene. This CDR3 region has 13 residues. Trimming cost V 2 bases and J 7 bases, with 12 bases left between them. The germline V gene has CDR1 MRHNA and CDR2 SNTAGT. CDR3 DNA: TGTGCCAGCAGTGACGTGCCTGGGATGGAGCAGTACTTC. Amino acid sequence: CASSDVPGMEQYF.

This sequence joins TRBV7-8 and TRBJ1-3, with TRBD1 matching over 8 bases. Losses at the gene ends were 1 base for V and 4 bases for J; bases not matched to a gene: 6. The CDR3 is 16 amino acids. The germline V gene has CDR1 SGHVS and CDR2 FQNEAQ. The CDR3 protein is CASSLGQGARGNTIYF. The CDR3 DNA reads as TGTGCCAGCAGCTTAGGTCAGGGGGCGAGAGGAAACACCATATATTTT.

The J gene is TRBJ2-3, the V gene TRBV4-1; D is unclear. The V gene lost 0 bases and the J gene lost 4 bases, with 23 bases spanning the gap. Germline V gene lookup returns CDR1 MGHRA and CDR2 YSYEKL. The CDR3 is 19 residues long. The CDR3 sequence: CASSQEPGFFGTRSDTQYF. CDR3 nucleotides: TGCGCCAGCAGCCAAGAACCCGGATTTTTCGGCACTCGGTCAGATACGCAGTATTTT.

The chain employs TRBV11-3 and TRBJ2-7; TRBD1 matches 10 bases. Trimming removed 0 bases from V and 3 bases from J; junction bases left unmatched: 2. CDR1 is SGHNT and CDR2 is YENEEA in the germline V gene. This CDR3 spans 15 amino acids. CDR3 loop: CASSLEGDRGYEQYF. As DNA, the CDR3 is TGTGCCAGCAGCTTAGAAGGGGACAGGGGCTACGAGCAGTACTTC.

The chain uses TRBV27 and TRBJ2-2; tentatively, D is TRBD1 (6 bases). There are 18 residues in the CDR3. V lost 0 bases to trimming and J lost 0 bases, with 14 bases between them. The germline V gene has CDR1 MNHEY and CDR2 SMNVEV (reference sequence). CDR3 region: CASSLSSGAASNTGELFF. Here the CDR3 DNA reads TGTGCCAGCAGTTTATCATCAGGGGCCGCCTCGAACACCGGGGAGCTGTTTTTT.

This clone has more than one count but fewer than ten. This chain connects TRBV2 to TRBJ1-1, with D hard to call. V gave up 7 bases and J gave up 3 bases, with 12 bases separating them. This CDR3 contains 13 residues. Germline V gives CDR1 SNHLY, CDR2 FYNNEI. CDR3 nucleotide sequence: TGTGCCAGCAATTTTTTTGGGGACACTGAAGCTTTCTTT. Translation gives CASNFFGDTEAFF.

This rearrangement joins TRBV19 to TRBJ1-2; D remains ambiguous. The germline V and J ends were trimmed by 2 bases and 2 bases, with 9 bases remaining between them. Germline loops: CDR1 LNHDA, CDR2 SQIVND (reference sequence). The CDR3 totals 14 residues. As DNA, the CDR3 is TGTGCCAGTAGTATATTGGGGTCGAACTATGGCTACACCTTC. It translates to CASSILGSNYGYTF.

V gene TRBV4-3 combines with J gene TRBJ2-7, with D perhaps TRBD1 (6 bases). The germline gives CDR1 LGHNA, CDR2 YSLEER. The germline V and J ends were trimmed by 0 bases and 0 bases, with 21 bases remaining between them. The CDR3 has 19 amino acids. The CDR3 here is CASSQDPPFTGPSSYEQYF. CDR3 bases: TGCGCCAGCAGCCAAGATCCCCCTTTTACAGGGCCTAGCTCCTACGAGCAGTACTTC.

This sequence joins TRBV29-1 and TRBJ1-2; perhaps TRBD1 as D (6 bases). In germline, CDR1 is SQVTM, CDR2 ANQGSEA. The V gene lost 2 bases and the J gene lost 8 bases, with 15 bases spanning the gap. This CDR3 is built from 13 residues. For the CDR3, the DNA is TGCAGCGTTGAAAATCAGGGGCTAGTAGGCTACACCTTC. Amino acids: CSVENQGLVGYTF.

The genes are TRBV30 and TRBJ2-7; 7 positions match TRBD1. The CDR3 totals 14 residues. Germline V gives CDR1 GTSNPN, CDR2 SVGIG (reference sequence). The V segment lost 0 bases and the J segment 3 bases; nucleotides outside the gene matches: 5. DNA of the CDR3: TGTGCCTGGAGTGTCCGGGCAGGGGGCTACGAGCAGTACTTC. It yields the protein CAWSVRAGGYEQYF.

This chain's CDR3 is CASSTSGTGSTEAFF. CDR3 nucleotide sequence: TGTGCCAGCAGTACCTCAGGGACAGGGTCGACTGAAGCTTTCTTT. The chain is built from TRBV28 and TRBJ1-1; 9 bases match TRBD1. In germline, CDR1 is MDHEN, CDR2 SYDVKM. The CDR3 runs 15 residues. Trimming took 5 bases from V and 5 from J; bases not matched to a gene: 9. The full variable domain, rest sourced from reference TRBV28 and TRBJ1-1, is DVKVTQSSRYLVKRTGEKVFLECVQDMDHENMFWYRQDPGLGLRLIYFSYDVKMKEKGDIPEGYSVSREKKERFSLILESASTNQTSMYLCASSTSGTGSTEAFFGQGTRLTVV.

As concerns this clone: One junction end disagrees with the germline gene, perhaps due to a read error. The V gene is TRBV5-1, the J gene TRBJ2-7; no definite D call. The CDR3 loop spans 11 amino acids. The germline V gene has CDR1 SGHRS and CDR2 YFSETQ. The CDR3 loop is CASSDGGPKDF. The CDR3 DNA reads TGCGCCAGCAGCGACGGCGGCCCCAAGGACTTC.

The V call is TRBV27, the J call TRBJ2-3, with TRBD1 matching over 7 bases. Germline lookup yields CDR1 MNHEY and CDR2 SMNVEV (reference sequence). The length of the CDR3 is 18 residues. The V segment lost 0 bases and the J segment 2 bases; nucleotides outside the gene matches: 11. Here the CDR3 reads CASSLSGTARSLTDTQYF. CDR3 in DNA: TGTGCCAGCAGTTTATCCGGGACAGCCAGGTCTCTCACAGATACGCAGTATTTT.

The gene calls are TRBV6-5 and TRBJ1-1; 7 bases match TRBD1. The CDR3 consists of 12 residues. Per the germline V gene, CDR1 is MNHEY and CDR2 is SVGAGI. Trimming removed 5 bases from V and 10 bases from J; junction bases left unmatched: 7. Here the CDR3 reads CASSDRALGAFF. CDR3 sequence (DNA): TGTGCCAGCAGTGACAGGGCTTTAGGAGCTTTCTTT.

The chain is built from TRBV5-8 and TRBJ2-7, with 9 bases identical to TRBD1. Germline V CDR1 and CDR2: SGHTS, YDEGEE. The CDR3 consists of 16 residues. Trimming at V came to 6 bases and at J to 0 bases, leaving 10 bases not matched to a gene. The CDR3 loop is CASKIRGTGNSYEQYF. Written as DNA, the CDR3 is TGTGCCAGCAAGATTAGAGGGACAGGGAACTCCTACGAGCAGTACTTC.

The chain uses TRBV5-5 and TRBJ1-2, with 8 bases that match TRBD1. This CDR3 has 14 amino acids. In germline, CDR1 is SGHKS, CDR2 YYEKEE (reference sequence). V shed 0 bases and J 2 bases; nucleotides not matched to a gene: 0. This chain's CDR3 is CASSLDRGNYGYTF. CDR3 nucleotides: TGTGCCAGCAGCTTGGACAGGGGGAACTATGGCTACACCTTC.

V gene TRBV11-2 combines with J gene TRBJ1-1; D is unresolved. The germline gives CDR1 SGHAT, CDR2 FQNNGV. Trimming removed 5 bases at V and 0 bases at J, with 16 bases between. The length of the CDR3 is 16 residues. CDR3 protein: CASSVKGVSMNTEAFF. DNA of the CDR3: TGTGCCAGCAGCGTGAAGGGAGTTTCCATGAACACTGAAGCTTTCTTT.

The chain recombines TRBV6-1 with TRBJ1-1, with D perhaps matching TRBD1 (6 bases). In germline, CDR1 is MNHNS, CDR2 SASEGT. The CDR3 length is 15 residues. V shed 4 bases and J shed 4 bases, with 16 bases lying between them. Here the CDR3 reads CASSVTGPRGTEAFF. CDR3 coding DNA: TGTGCCAGCAGTGTAACAGGGCCCCGGGGCACTGAAGCTTTCTTT.

The chain uses TRBV27 and TRBJ1-4; D unclear. V was clipped by 5 bases and J by 0 bases, with 19 bases between them. In germline, CDR1 is MNHEY, CDR2 SMNVEV (reference sequence). The CDR3 runs 18 residues. CDR3 sequence reads: CASSPTPRALATNEKLFF. The DNA of the CDR3 is TGTGCCAGCAGTCCTACGCCGAGGGCTCTTGCAACTAATGAAAAACTGTTTTTT.

The V gene is TRBV7-9, the J gene TRBJ2-5, with D perhaps given as TRBD1 or TRBD2 (5 bases each). Trimming stripped 5 bases from V and 2 bases from J, with 12 bases between. Germline CDR1 SEHNR, CDR2 FQNEAQ (reference sequence). This CDR3 has 14 amino acids. This CDR3 is CASSRDLTQETQYF. Written as DNA, the CDR3 is TGTGCCAGCAGCCGGGACCTAACACAAGAGACCCAGTACTTC.

J is TRBJ2-7 and V is TRBV5-4, with TRBD2 as a possible D gene (6 bases). Germline-derived CDR1 and CDR2 are SGHNT and YYREEE (reference sequence). The CDR3 consists of 13 residues. The germline V and J ends were trimmed by 1 base and 6 bases, with 11 bases remaining between them. Here the CDR3 DNA reads TGTGCCAGCAGCTTGCGGGGGTCCGGCGAGCAGTACTTC. Its protein product is CASSLRGSGEQYF. The full variable domain, its missing parts supplied by reference TRBV5-4 and TRBJ2-7, is ETGVTQSPTHLIKTRGQQVTLRCSSQSGHNTVSWYQQALGQGPQFIFQYYREEENGRGNFPPRFSGLQFPNYSSELNVNALELDDSALYLCASSLRGSGEQYFGPGTRLTVT.

The chain links TRBV11-3 to TRBJ2-2; 8 nucleotides agree with TRBD1. CDR1 and CDR2 (germline): SGHNT, YENEEA. V lost 5 bases to trimming and J lost 2 bases; unmatched junction nucleotides: 4. The CDR3 extends over 15 amino acids. The CDR3 DNA sequence: TGTGCCAGCAGCCGTGACAGGGGTAACACCGGGGAGCTGTTTTTT. Protein sequence: CASSRDRGNTGELFF.

The chain joins TRBV27 to TRBJ2-3; D not resolved. The ends were cut back, 10 bases at V and 5 bases at J, with 16 bases in the middle. CDR1 is MNHEY, CDR2 SMNVEV, per germline (reference sequence). This CDR3 region has 13 residues. CDR3 sequence reads: CATSHPSGDTQYF. In DNA, the CDR3 is TGTGCCACCTCACATCCATCCGGAGATACGCAGTATTTT.

The chain employs TRBV6-1 and TRBJ1-1, with D possibly TRBD1 on 6 matching bases. The germline V gene has CDR1 MNHNS and CDR2 SASEGT. V dropped 4 bases and J dropped 4 bases, with 10 bases sitting between them. The CDR3 spans 13 residues. CDR3: CASSGTGRTEAFF. The CDR3 coding sequence is TGTGCCAGCAGTGGAACAGGGCGCACTGAAGCTTTCTTT.

The rearrangement uses TRBV7-2 and TRBJ2-2; D remains ambiguous. CDR1 and CDR2 from the germline V gene are SGHTA and FQGNSA. The CDR3 totals 12 residues. V was cut by 1 base and J by 8 bases, with 5 bases left in between. CDR3 protein: CASSLVVGELFF. As DNA, the CDR3 is TGTGCCAGCAGCTTAGTGGTGGGGGAGCTGTTTTTT.

The chain carries TRBV7-9 and TRBJ1-2, with a tentative D call TRBD1 (6 bases). The germline CDR1 and CDR2 sequences are SEHNR and FQNEAQ (reference sequence). The ends were cut back, 5 bases at V and 3 bases at J, with 13 bases in the middle. This CDR3 contains 14 residues. CDR3 sequence: CASSQRTDDYGYTF. The CDR3 nucleotides read TGTGCCAGCAGCCAAAGGACAGACGACTATGGCTACACCTTC.